The clone carrying this TCR beta chain was counted many times. What it binds is unknown. TCRdb redid the calling of the RT-PCR reads with MiXCR, one entry per CDR3 protein. Of 700,000 to 800,000 distinct CDR3 sequences in the sample, about 18% were seen once. Germline lookup yields CDR1 SGHRS and CDR2 YFSETQ. The CDR3 has 13 residues. The V gene lost 0 bases and the J gene lost 5 bases, with 8 bases spanning the gap. This sample stems from a study of response to subunit inactivated influenza vaccine. Study-level results: Authors proposed each seasonal influenza vaccination draws in few new T cells.

Sequenced material: PBMCs from blood, taken roughly 5 days after vaccination. The clonotype originates from a man over 45 who received an inactivated influenza vaccine. V and J are TRBV5-1 and TRBJ1-1; no firm D call. The CDR3 protein is CASSLGAGTEAFF. The CDR3 nucleotides read TGCGCCAGCAGCTTGGGTGCGGGGACTGAAGCTTTCTTT.